The present T cell receptor beta chain was sequenced within a study of blood T cell repertoires in COVID-19. Background on the study: The samples span acute and convalescent COVID-19 from the United States, Italy and Spain. PBMCs, B-cell-depleted T cells, or T cells provided the cDNA or gDNA that made up the material.

Trimming cost V 4 bases and J 3 bases, with 29 bases left between them. The CDR3 runs 19 residues. Germline-derived CDR1 and CDR2 are SGHRS and YFSETQ. Under the authors' procedure: Nucleated cell number was recorded as an estimate derived from reference gene primer amplification. Generated by immunoSEQ multiplex PCR, the TCRdb table keeps only in-frame clones and is missing some. The DNA gave D and trimming, while V, J and clone size come from that table. The data hold 95,000 to 150,000 clones, with about 77% observed a single time. This clone came up many times. The receptor was derived from a human donor in a cohort sampled during active COVID-19. The specimen was peripheral blood. This chain connects TRBV5-1 to TRBJ2-7; tentatively, D is TRBD2 (6 bases). CDR3 residues: CASSGFLGRGRTTGYEQYF. The CDR3 DNA follows: TGCGCCAGCAGCGGTTTCTTGGGTAGGGGCAGGACTACGGGCTACGAGCAGTACTTC.